This T cell receptor beta chain derives from a study of persistence of HIV-infected CD4 T cells (dated by TCRdb to 2018 to 2021). A note on the overall study: The study isolated CMV- and HIV-1 Gag-responding CD4+ T cells from ART-treated individuals to examine antigen-driven clonal expansion of HIV-1-infected cells. The median time the participants had spent on suppressive ART was around 8 years. Peripheral blood samples of up to about 200 mL were obtained at multiple time points, with the exception of two participants, for whom leukapheresis was performed at a single time point. The clonality of all cells in each sorted population was assessed by TCRbeta sequencing, whereas the clonality of infected cells was assessed by proviral sequencing. Cross-participant TCR cluster analysis included about eight participants for CMV and about 7 participants for Gag. Findings and caveats that apply to the study as a whole: Degenerate expanded CDR3beta sequences were enriched in antigen-responding cells, suggesting convergent selection of CD4+ responses to CMV and Gag. Within the same sorted populations, how oligoclonal the TCRs were correlated with how oligoclonal the proviruses were. Bulk TCR analyses could not be restricted to the rare CMV-responding cells that actually carried HIV-1 proviruses. Significantly lower TCRbeta richness was observed in CMV- and Gag-responding cells than in anti-CD3/anti-CD28-responding cells, and higher oligoclonality was observed in CMV-responding cells than in CD3/CD28-stimulated and Gag-responding cells. Few individuals were included in the study, and only a limited range of antigens was tested.

With regard to this clone: Its antigen is not yet known. No base qualities exist here, and no much larger clone lies one base off it.

The immunoSEQ hsTCRB assay version 4 in survey mode was used to sequence TCRbeta repertoires from genomic DNA. Genomic DNA was diluted to approximately 11 ng/uL, and up to 1 ug per sample was used for TCRbeta sequencing. Per the source publication's procedure: ImmunoSeq Analyzer 3.0 was used for analysis of TCRbeta data, and diversity was computed on productive nucleotide rearrangements. Using the Immunarch R package, the improved Chao index served to estimate lower-bound TCR diversity and the Gini coefficient served to estimate clonality. Different nucleotide rearrangements encoding the same CDR3beta amino acid sequence were counted as distinct clonotypes. Differential abundance analysis identified TCRbeta sequences significantly enriched in antigen-responding cells relative to anti-CD3/anti-CD28-activated cells. GLIPH2 clustered TCRs by predicted peptide-MHC specificity, both within individual participants and across merged participant data sets. As stored in TCRdb, this immuneACCESS dataset retains in-frame rearrangements with V and J assigned. A fraction of the clones does not appear; measured against another copy, unresolved V genes explain less than half of the discrepancy, and the remainder lacks a known reason. V, J and clone size are those of that table, while D and trimming were read from the DNA. This sample lists tens of thousands of clones; around 82% were detected once. Jointly, the top ten make up 0.65% to 0.85% of the sample.

The sample's treatment or condition label, decoded: suppressive antiretroviral therapy. Cells were stimulated with lysates of CMV-infected fibroblasts at roughly 9.2 ug/mL. Memory populations depleted of antigen-responding cells were obtained by sorting nonresponding CD40L-negative CD69-negative CD45RO-high memory CD4+ T cells. Participants were HIV-1-infected adults who started suppressive ART during chronic infection. Participants had undetectable plasma HIV-1 RNA below 50 copies/mL for at least 4 years. To be included, a participant needed positive CMV serology and a CD4+ T cell count above 400 cells/uL. Before stimulation, PBMCs were isolated using density centrifugation and then depleted of CD8+ T cells. Stimulation of CD8-depleted PBMCs was carried out for approximately 20 hours with anti-CD28/CD49d costimulation, CD40-blocking antibody and enfuvirtide, to prevent new infections. Cell sorting was performed on a Beckman Coulter MoFlo Legacy or XDP sorter, and dead cells were excluded with propidium iodide. Genomic DNA was extracted with the QIAamp DNA Mini Kit for samples above one million cells, otherwise with the Quick-DNA Microprep Kit.

From its cysteine to its phenylalanine, the CDR3 spans 17 amino acids. Here the CDR3 DNA is all that survives: 51 bases in frame from base 1. Via the germline V gene, CDR1 is SGDLS and CDR2 YYNGEE. A distance of 17 bases separates the germline ends of V and J, which lose 4 bases and 0 bases respectively. The sample in question was CD4+ T cells sorted from PBMCs after approximately 20-hour stimulation, obtained from a patient who received antiretroviral therapy. The sample's cell subset or site label, decoded: CD40L-CD69- CD45RO-high memory CD4 T cells not responding to CMV lysate. The chain employs TRBV9 and TRBJ1-3; the D gene cannot be resolved reliably. This clonotype originated in an adult woman with HIV who was CMV-seropositive. The DNA sequence is as follows: TGTGCCAGCAGCCCCGGGCGGACGTCGAGCTCTGGAAACACCATATATTTT. This sequence encodes CASSPGRTSSSGNTIYF.